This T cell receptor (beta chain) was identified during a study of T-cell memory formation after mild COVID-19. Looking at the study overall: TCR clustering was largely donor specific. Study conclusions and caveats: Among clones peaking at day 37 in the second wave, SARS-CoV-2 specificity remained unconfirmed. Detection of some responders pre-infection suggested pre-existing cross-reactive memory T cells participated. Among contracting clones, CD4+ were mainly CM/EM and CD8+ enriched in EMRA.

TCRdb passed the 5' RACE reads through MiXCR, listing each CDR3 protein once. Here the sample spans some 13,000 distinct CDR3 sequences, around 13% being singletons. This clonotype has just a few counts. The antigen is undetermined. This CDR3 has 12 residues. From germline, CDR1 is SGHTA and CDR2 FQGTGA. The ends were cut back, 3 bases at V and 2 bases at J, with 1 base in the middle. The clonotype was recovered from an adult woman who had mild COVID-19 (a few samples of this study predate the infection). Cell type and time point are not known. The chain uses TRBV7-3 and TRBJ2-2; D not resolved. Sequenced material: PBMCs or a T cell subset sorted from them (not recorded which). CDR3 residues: CASSFNTGELFF. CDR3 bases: TGTGCCAGCAGCTTCAACACCGGGGAGCTGTTTTTT. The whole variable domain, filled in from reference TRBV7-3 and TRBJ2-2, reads GAGVSQTPSNKVTEKGKYVELRCDPISGHTALYWYRQSLGQGPEFLIYFQGTGAADDSGLPNDRFFAVRPEGSVSTLKIQRTERGDSAVYLCASSFNTGELFFGEGSRLTVL.